One sample yielded the 25 T cell receptor beta chains listed below, sequenced in a study of siplizumab effects on memory and regulatory T cells. Data came from immunoSEQ multiplex PCR; TCRdb stores just in-frame clones and leaves some out. The sample has tens of thousands of clones; about 89% are singletons. The sample was naive CD4+ T cells sorted from blood. The receptors stem from a human donor in good health.

This sequence joins TRBV2 and TRBJ2-3; D not certain. Germline lookup yields CDR1 SNHLY and CDR2 FYNNEI. The V gene lost 8 bases and the J gene lost 2 bases, with 5 bases spanning the gap. The length of the CDR3 is 11 residues. CDR3 sequence reads: CASRYTDTQYF. CDR3 DNA sequence: TGTGCCAGCCGGTACACAGATACGCAGTATTTT.

In DNA form, the CDR3 reads TGTGCCAGCAGCCCGGCCCGACTAGCGGGAGGCCACGGGGAGCTGTTTTTT. Translated, it gives CASSPARLAGGHGELFF. This sequence joins TRBV5-4 and TRBJ2-2; TRBD2 matches at 13 bases. Unmatched junction bases numbered 10, after V lost 4 bases and J lost 7 bases. The CDR3 is made up of 17 amino acids. Germline V gene data show CDR1 as SGHNT and CDR2 as YYREEE (reference sequence).

The chain carries TRBV5-1 and TRBJ2-1; D is perhaps TRBD1 (5 bases). The V end lost 0 bases, the J end lost 2 bases, and 12 bases lay between the germline ends. The CDR3 runs 16 residues. Looked up from germline, CDR1 is SGHRS and CDR2 is YFSETQ. CDR3 amino acids: CASSLAWGSAYNEQFF. The CDR3 DNA is TGCGCCAGCAGCTTGGCATGGGGCAGCGCCTACAATGAGCAGTTCTTC.

This clone was picked up one time. The chain links TRBV5-6 to TRBJ1-4; TRBD1 is a possible D gene (6 bases). Germline assignment: CDR1 SGHDT and CDR2 YYEEEE. V was clipped by 3 bases and J by 2 bases, with 14 bases between them. The CDR3 spans 16 residues. In DNA, the CDR3 is TGTGCCAGCAGCTCAAATGACAGGCGCACTAATGAAAAACTGTTTTTT. It translates to CASSSNDRRTNEKLFF.

CDR3 loop: CASSIWTAEKLFF. CDR3 coding DNA: TGTGCCAGCAGCATATGGACAGCTGAAAAACTGTTTTTT. The chain carries TRBV7-9 and TRBJ1-4, with D perhaps TRBD1 (6 bases). The germline V gene encodes CDR1 SEHNR and CDR2 FQNEAQ (reference sequence). CDR3 size: 13 residues. Trimming cost V 5 bases and J 7 bases, with 11 bases left between them.

This clone was detected once. This sequence joins TRBV12-5 and TRBJ1-2; D gene unclear. The CDR3 sequence is 15 residues long. Germline V lookup: CDR1 LGHNT, CDR2 FRNRAP. V was clipped by 3 bases and J by 4 bases, with 15 bases between them. In DNA form, the CDR3 reads TGTGCTAGTGGTTTTCCCCCCCGGGGTGGCTATGGCTACACCTTC. Encoded protein: CASGFPPRGGYGYTF.

The V call is TRBV28, the J call TRBJ1-2, with unresolved D. V dropped 4 bases and J dropped 2 bases, with 17 bases sitting between them. Per germline, CDR1 MDHEN and CDR2 SYDVKM. The CDR3 totals 16 residues. CDR3 protein: CASSSGFGFENYGYTF. The CDR3 nucleotides read TGTGCCAGCAGTTCGGGATTCGGGTTTGAAAACTATGGCTACACCTTC.

V usage is TRBV4-1 and J usage is TRBJ1-5, with D possibly matching TRBD1 (5 bases). The CDR3 sequence is 15 residues long. With 3 bases removed from V and 0 bases from J, the gap between germline ends came to 9 bases. From germline, CDR1 is MGHRA and CDR2 YSYEKL. CDR3 nucleotide sequence: TGCGCCAGCAGCCACGGGGACCTTAGCAATCAGCCCCAGCATTTT. Translation: CASSHGDLSNQPQHF.

The V and J genes are TRBV5-4 and TRBJ1-1, with D possibly matching TRBD1 (6 bases). The CDR3 contains 13 residues. V lost 7 bases and J lost 5, with 15 bases in between. Germline V gene data show CDR1 as SGHNT and CDR2 as YYREEE (reference sequence). CDR3 region: CASAIRGGTEAFF. The DNA for the CDR3 is TGTGCCAGCGCGATCCGAGGGGGGACTGAAGCTTTCTTT.

The CDR3 loop reads CAWSTGRTDTQYF. The DNA for the CDR3 is TGTGCCTGGAGTACCGGACGGACAGATACGCAGTATTTT. The V and J genes are TRBV30 and TRBJ2-3; no reliable D call. The V gene's germline CDR1 is GTSNPN and CDR2 SVGIG (reference sequence). The CDR3 is 13 residues long. With 2 bases removed from V and 3 bases from J, the gap between germline ends came to 9 bases.

This chain links TRBV6-5 with TRBJ2-2; D not resolved. V lost 8 bases, J lost 0 bases, and 4 bases lay in between. The CDR3 has 12 residues. Germline CDR1 is MNHEY and CDR2 is SVGAGI. CDR3 sequence (DNA): TGTGCCAGCGTCCCGAACACCGGGGAGCTGTTTTTT. Its translation is CASVPNTGELFF.

The rearrangement uses TRBV7-8 and TRBJ2-7, with 7 bases aligning to TRBD1. CDR1 and CDR2 from the germline V gene are SGHVS and FQNEAQ. The CDR3 is made up of 14 amino acids. Trimming removed 0 bases from V and 3 bases from J; junction bases left unmatched: 2. CDR3: CASSLATGYYEQYF. The CDR3 region has the DNA TGTGCCAGCAGCTTAGCGACAGGGTACTACGAGCAGTACTTC.

This sequence joins TRBV25-1 and TRBJ2-2, with no clear D. Germline V gives CDR1 MGHDK, CDR2 SYGVNS. Trimming removed 2 bases at V and 7 bases at J, with 8 bases between. CDR3 length: 13 amino acids. CDR3 sequence: CASSEGWGGELFF. As DNA, the CDR3 is TGTGCCAGCAGTGAAGGTTGGGGCGGGGAGCTGTTTTTT. Combining the CDR3 with reference TRBV25-1 and TRBJ2-2 gives the whole variable domain EADIYQTPRYLVIGTGKKITLECSQTMGHDKMYWYQQDPGMELHLIHYSYGVNSTEKGDLSSESTVSRIRTEHFPLTLESARPSHTSQYLCASSEGWGGELFFGEGSRLTVL.

The chain uses TRBV2 and TRBJ2-7, with D perhaps assigned TRBD1 or TRBD2 (6 bases each). Looked up from germline, CDR1 is SNHLY and CDR2 is FYNNEI. The CDR3 totals 13 residues. Deletions cut 7 bases from V and 6 bases from J, with 16 bases between. The CDR3 loop reads CASKGGTLGEQYF. Here the CDR3 DNA reads TGTGCCAGCAAAGGAGGGACACTAGGCGAGCAGTACTTC.

The chain uses TRBV29-1 and TRBJ2-7, with a weak D call TRBD2 (6 bases). The CDR3 has 16 amino acids. V was shortened by 5 bases and J by 3 bases, with 23 bases between the two germline ends. Germline CDR1 is SQVTM and CDR2 is ANQGSEA. The CDR3 protein is CSVLPSVGGRSYEQYF. The CDR3 region has the DNA TGCAGCGTTCTCCCAAGCGTCGGGGGAAGAAGCTACGAGCAGTACTTC.

The chain couples TRBV11-2 to TRBJ2-4, with 8 bases that match TRBD1. V dropped 3 bases and J dropped 3; count of bases not matched to a gene: 13. The germline V gene has CDR1 SGHAT and CDR2 FQNNGV. The CDR3 has 18 amino acids. The CDR3 coding sequence is TGTGCCAGCAGCTTGGGCAGGGGGCCCGGTGGGGGCAAAAACATTCAGTACTTC. Amino acid sequence: CASSLGRGPGGGKNIQYF.

This sequence joins TRBV5-8 and TRBJ2-5, with a possible D match to TRBD1 (6 bases). Per the germline V gene, CDR1 is SGHTS and CDR2 is YDEGEE. This CDR3 has 14 amino acids. Trimming pared 4 bases from V and 2 bases from J, leaving 12 bases between. Here the CDR3 DNA reads TGTGCCAGCAGCGCCCGGGACAAGCAAGAGACCCAGTACTTC. Translated: CASSARDKQETQYF.

The chain has TRBV10-3 and TRBJ2-1; 9 nucleotides align to TRBD2. CDR1 is ENHRY and CDR2 is SYGVKD in the germline V gene. With V trimmed by 4 bases and J by 6 bases, 7 bases remained unmatched. This CDR3 is 15 amino acids long. This CDR3 reads CAISAGTSSPNEQFF. The CDR3 DNA reads as TGTGCCATCAGTGCCGGGACTAGCTCCCCCAATGAGCAGTTCTTC.

This chain connects TRBV5-1 to TRBJ2-2; D is possibly TRBD1 (5 bases). This CDR3 has 16 residues. Germline V gene data show CDR1 as SGHRS and CDR2 as YFSETQ. The V end was cut by 1 base, the J end by 6 bases, with 16 bases between. DNA for the CDR3: TGCGCCAGCAGCTTGTTTGGGCAGGGCCCCTCCGGGGAGCTGTTTTTT. It is translated as CASSLFGQGPSGELFF. The variable domain in full, with the rest retrieved from reference TRBV5-1 and TRBJ2-2, is KAGVTQTPRYLIKTRGQQVTLSCSPISGHRSVSWYQQTPGQGLQFLFEYFSETQRNKGNFPGRFSGRQFSNSRSEMNVSTLELGDSALYLCASSLFGQGPSGELFFGEGSRLTVL.

V is TRBV2 and J is TRBJ2-5; 12 positions agree with TRBD2. The CDR3 is 15 amino acids. V dropped 6 bases and J dropped 4; count of bases not matched to a gene: 6. Per the germline V gene, CDR1 is SNHLY and CDR2 is FYNNEI. The CDR3 sequence is CASSVLAGGGETQYF. CDR3 DNA sequence: TGTGCCAGCAGCGTACTAGCGGGAGGTGGAGAGACCCAGTACTTC.

This clone has a single count. The CDR3 DNA reads as TGTGCCAGCAGCCCAGGAGAGACCCAGTACTTC. This codes for CASSPGETQYF. The chain recombines TRBV7-2 with TRBJ2-5; D gene uncertain. The CDR3 loop spans 11 amino acids. Per germline, CDR1 SGHTA and CDR2 FQGNSA. Trimming shortened V by 5 bases and J by 4 bases, and 5 bases separated the two germline ends.

The rearrangement joins TRBV7-3 to TRBJ2-5; 7 bases agree with TRBD1. Germline CDR1 and CDR2: SGHTA and FQGTGA. Trimming took 0 bases from V and 5 from J; bases not matched to a gene: 12. The length of the CDR3 is 17 residues. The CDR3 nucleotides read TGTGCCAGCAGCTTAACGGGGACAGCCGGGCCCCGGGAGACCCAGTACTTC. This gives the protein CASSLTGTAGPRETQYF.

This clone came up a few times. V gene TRBV7-6 combines with J gene TRBJ1-6, with 10 nucleotides matching TRBD1. Germline CDR1 reads SGHVS; CDR2 reads FNYEAQ. The CDR3 has 16 amino acids. The V segment lost 3 bases and the J segment 12 bases; nucleotides outside the gene matches: 11. CDR3 bases: TGTGCCAGCAGCTTTCGTCCGGGACAGGGGACTGGACCCCTCCACTTT. This sequence encodes CASSFRPGQGTGPLHF.

The chain couples TRBV5-8 to TRBJ2-2; TRBD2 matches at 8 bases. Looked up from germline, CDR1 is SGHTS and CDR2 is YDEGEE. The CDR3 extends over 16 amino acids. V shed 3 bases and J 2 bases; nucleotides not matched to a gene: 6. The CDR3 region is CASSWRLAINTGELFF. DNA of the CDR3: TGTGCCAGCAGCTGGCGACTAGCGATCAACACCGGGGAGCTGTTTTTT.

J is TRBJ1-2 and V is TRBV7-9; D unclear. The CDR3 is made up of 11 amino acids. V was shortened by 5 bases and J by 5 bases, with 6 bases between the two germline ends. In germline, CDR1 is SEHNR, CDR2 FQNEAQ (reference sequence). Here the CDR3 DNA reads TGTGCCAGCAGCCCCGGATATGGCTACACCTTC. It translates to CASSPGYGYTF. Variable domain in full (rest from reference TRBV7-9 and TRBJ1-2): DTGVSQNPRHKITKRGQNVTFRCDPISEHNRLYWYRQTLGQGPEFLTYFQNEAQLEKSRLLSDRFSAERPKGSFSTLEIQRTEQGDSAMYLCASSPGYGYTFGSGTRLTVV.